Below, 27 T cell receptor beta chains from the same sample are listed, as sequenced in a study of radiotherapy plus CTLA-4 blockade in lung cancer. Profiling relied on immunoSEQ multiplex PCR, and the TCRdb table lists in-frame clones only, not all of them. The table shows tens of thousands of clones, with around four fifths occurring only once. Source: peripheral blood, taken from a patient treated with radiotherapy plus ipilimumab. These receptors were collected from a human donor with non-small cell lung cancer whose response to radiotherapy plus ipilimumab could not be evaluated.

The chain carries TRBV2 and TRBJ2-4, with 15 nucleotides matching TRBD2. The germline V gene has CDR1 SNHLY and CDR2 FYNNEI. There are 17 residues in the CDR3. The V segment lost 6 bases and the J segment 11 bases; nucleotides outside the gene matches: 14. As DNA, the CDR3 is TGTGCCAGCAGCGATTCTCGGACTAGCGGGAGGGGGGGACTTCAGTACTTC. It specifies CASSDSRTSGRGGLQYF.

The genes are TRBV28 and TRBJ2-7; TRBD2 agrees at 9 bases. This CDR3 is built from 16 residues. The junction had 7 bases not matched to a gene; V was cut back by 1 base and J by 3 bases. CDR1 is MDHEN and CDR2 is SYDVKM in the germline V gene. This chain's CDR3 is CASSLYHSGSNYEQYF. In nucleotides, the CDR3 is TGTGCCAGCAGTTTATACCATAGCGGGAGTAACTACGAGCAGTACTTC.

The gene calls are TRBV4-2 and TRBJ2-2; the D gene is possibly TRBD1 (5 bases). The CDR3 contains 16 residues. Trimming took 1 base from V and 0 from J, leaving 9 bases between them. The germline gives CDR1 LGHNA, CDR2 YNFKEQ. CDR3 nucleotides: TGTGCCAGCAGCCAAGTATTAGGGGCGAACACCGGGGAGCTGTTTTTT. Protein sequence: CASSQVLGANTGELFF.

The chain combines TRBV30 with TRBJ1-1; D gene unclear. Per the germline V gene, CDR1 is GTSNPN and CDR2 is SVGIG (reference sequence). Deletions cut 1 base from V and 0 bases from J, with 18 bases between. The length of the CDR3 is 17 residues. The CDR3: CAWSALRQSPMNTEAFF. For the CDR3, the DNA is TGTGCCTGGAGTGCCCTCAGGCAGAGCCCCATGAACACTGAAGCTTTCTTT.

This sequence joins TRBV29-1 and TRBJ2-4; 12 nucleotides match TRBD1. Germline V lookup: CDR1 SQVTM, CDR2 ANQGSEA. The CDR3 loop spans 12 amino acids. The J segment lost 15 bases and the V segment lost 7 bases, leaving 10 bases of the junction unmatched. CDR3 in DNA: TGCAGCGCCACCGGGGGACAGGGGGCAGGGTACTTC. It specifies CSATGGQGAGYF.

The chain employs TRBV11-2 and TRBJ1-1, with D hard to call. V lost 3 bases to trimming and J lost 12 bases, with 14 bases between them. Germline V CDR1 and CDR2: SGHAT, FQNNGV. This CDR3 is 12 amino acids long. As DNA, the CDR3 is TGTGCCAGCAGCTTGGAGGATCCCAAGCCTTTCTTT. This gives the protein CASSLEDPKPFF. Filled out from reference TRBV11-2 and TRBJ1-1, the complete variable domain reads EAGVAQSPRYKIIEKRQSVAFWCNPISGHATLYWYQQILGQGPKLLIQFQNNGVVDDSQLPKDRFSAERLKGVDSTLKIQPAKLEDSAVYLCASSLEDPKPFFGQGTRLTVV.

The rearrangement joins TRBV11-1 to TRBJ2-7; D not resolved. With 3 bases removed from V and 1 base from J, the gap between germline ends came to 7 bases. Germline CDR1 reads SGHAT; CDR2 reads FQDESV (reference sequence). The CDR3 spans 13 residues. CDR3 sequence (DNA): TGTGCCAGCAGCTTTGGAGTTTCCTACGAGCAGTACTTC. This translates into CASSFGVSYEQYF.

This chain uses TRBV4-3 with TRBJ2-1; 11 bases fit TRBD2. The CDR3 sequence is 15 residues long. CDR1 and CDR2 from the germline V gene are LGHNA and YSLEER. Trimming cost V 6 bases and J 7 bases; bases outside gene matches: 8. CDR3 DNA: TGCGCCAGCAGTCCCGGGACTAGCGGACCAAATGAGCAGTTCTTC. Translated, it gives CASSPGTSGPNEQFF.

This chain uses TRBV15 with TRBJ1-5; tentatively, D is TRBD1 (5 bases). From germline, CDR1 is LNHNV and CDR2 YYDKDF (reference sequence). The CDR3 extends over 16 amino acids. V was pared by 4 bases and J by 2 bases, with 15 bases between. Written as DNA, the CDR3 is TGTGCCACCAGCAATTCAGGGTTAGCAGGCAATCAGCCCCAGCATTTT. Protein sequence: CATSNSGLAGNQPQHF.

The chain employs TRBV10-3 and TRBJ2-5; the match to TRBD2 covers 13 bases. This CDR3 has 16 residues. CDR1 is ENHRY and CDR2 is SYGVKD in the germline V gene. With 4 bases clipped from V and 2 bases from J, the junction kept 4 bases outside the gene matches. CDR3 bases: TGTGCCATCAGTGCTGGACTAGCGGGAGAGCAAGAGACCCAGTACTTC. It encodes CAISAGLAGEQETQYF.

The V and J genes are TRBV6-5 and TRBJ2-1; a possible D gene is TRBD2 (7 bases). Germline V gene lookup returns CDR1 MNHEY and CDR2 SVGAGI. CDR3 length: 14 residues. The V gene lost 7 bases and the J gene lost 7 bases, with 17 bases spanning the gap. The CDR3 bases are TGTGCCAGCACCAAAGGGGGGGATTATAATGAGCAGTTCTTC. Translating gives CASTKGGDYNEQFF.

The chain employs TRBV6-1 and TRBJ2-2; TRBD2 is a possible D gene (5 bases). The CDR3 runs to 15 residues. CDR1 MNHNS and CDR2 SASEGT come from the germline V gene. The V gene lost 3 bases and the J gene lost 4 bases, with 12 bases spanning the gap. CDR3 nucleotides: TGTGCCAGCAGTGAGCCCCGGGATCTCACCGGGGAGCTGTTTTTT. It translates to CASSEPRDLTGELFF.

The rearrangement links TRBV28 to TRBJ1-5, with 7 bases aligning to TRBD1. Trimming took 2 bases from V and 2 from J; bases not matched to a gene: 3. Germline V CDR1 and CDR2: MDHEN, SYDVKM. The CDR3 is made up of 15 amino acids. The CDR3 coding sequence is TGTGCCAGCAGTTTAAAGGGGGCGGGCAATCAGCCCCAGCATTTT. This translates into CASSLKGAGNQPQHF. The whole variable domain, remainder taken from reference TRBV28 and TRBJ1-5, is DVKVTQSSRYLVKRTGEKVFLECVQDMDHENMFWYRQDPGLGLRLIYFSYDVKMKEKGDIPEGYSVSREKKERFSLILESASTNQTSMYLCASSLKGAGNQPQHFGDGTRLSIL.

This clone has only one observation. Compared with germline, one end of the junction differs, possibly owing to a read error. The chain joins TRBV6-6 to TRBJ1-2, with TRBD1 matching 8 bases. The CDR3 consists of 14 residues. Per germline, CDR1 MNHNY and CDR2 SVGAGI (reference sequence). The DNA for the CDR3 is TGTGCCGGCAGTTACTCGACGACAGGGGAAGGCTACACCTTC. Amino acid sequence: CAGSYSTTGEGYTF.

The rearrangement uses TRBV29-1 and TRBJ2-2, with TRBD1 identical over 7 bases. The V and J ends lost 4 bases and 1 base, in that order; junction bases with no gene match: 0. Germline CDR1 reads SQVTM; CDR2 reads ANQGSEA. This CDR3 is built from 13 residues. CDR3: CSVGQGNTGELFF. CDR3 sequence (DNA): TGCAGCGTTGGACAGGGGAACACCGGGGAGCTGTTTTTT.

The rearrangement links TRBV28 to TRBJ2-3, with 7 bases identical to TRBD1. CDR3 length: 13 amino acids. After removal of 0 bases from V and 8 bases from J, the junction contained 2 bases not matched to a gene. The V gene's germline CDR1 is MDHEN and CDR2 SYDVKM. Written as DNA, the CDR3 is TGTGCCAGCAGTTTATGCAGGGGGTGTACGCAGTATTTT. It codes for CASSLCRGCTQYF.

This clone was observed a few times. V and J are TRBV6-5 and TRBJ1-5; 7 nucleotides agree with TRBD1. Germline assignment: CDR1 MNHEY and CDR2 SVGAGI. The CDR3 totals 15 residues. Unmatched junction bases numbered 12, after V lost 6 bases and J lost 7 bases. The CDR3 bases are TGTGCCAGCAGCCTAGACAGGGCCCACAGGCAGCCCCAGCATTTT. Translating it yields CASSLDRAHRQPQHF.

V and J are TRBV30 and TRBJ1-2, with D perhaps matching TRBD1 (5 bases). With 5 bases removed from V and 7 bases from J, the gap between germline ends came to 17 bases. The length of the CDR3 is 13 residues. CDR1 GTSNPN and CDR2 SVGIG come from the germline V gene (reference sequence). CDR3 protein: CAWDIPGVPGYTF. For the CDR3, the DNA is TGTGCCTGGGACATCCCGGGGGTCCCTGGCTACACCTTC.

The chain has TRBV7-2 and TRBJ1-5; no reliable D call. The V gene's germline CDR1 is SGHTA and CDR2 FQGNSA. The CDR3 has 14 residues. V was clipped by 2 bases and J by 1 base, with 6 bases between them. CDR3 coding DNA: TGTGCCAGCAGCTTATCCCCGAGCAATCAGCCCCAGCATTTT. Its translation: CASSLSPSNQPQHF.

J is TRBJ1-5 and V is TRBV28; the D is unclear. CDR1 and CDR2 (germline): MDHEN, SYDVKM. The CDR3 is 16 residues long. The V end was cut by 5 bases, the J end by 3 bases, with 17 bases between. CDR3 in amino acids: CASSPLRFPYNQPQHF. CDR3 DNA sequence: TGTGCCAGCAGTCCTTTGAGATTCCCTTACAATCAGCCCCAGCATTTT.

The CDR3: CASSTAGRDTQYF. In nucleotides, the CDR3 is TGTGCCAGTAGCACAGCGGGAAGAGATACGCAGTATTTT. The rearrangement links TRBV19 to TRBJ2-3; TRBD2 agrees at 7 bases. The CDR3 sequence is 13 residues long. V was pared by 6 bases and J by 5 bases, with 5 bases of the junction left unmatched. Per the germline V gene, CDR1 is LNHDA and CDR2 is SQIVND (reference sequence).

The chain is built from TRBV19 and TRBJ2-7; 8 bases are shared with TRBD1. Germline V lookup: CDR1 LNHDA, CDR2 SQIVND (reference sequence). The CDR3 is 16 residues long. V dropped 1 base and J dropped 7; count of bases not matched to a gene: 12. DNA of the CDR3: TGTGCCAGTAGTATAGGTTGGACAGGGAATGGAGTGGAGCAGTACTTC. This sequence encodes CASSIGWTGNGVEQYF.

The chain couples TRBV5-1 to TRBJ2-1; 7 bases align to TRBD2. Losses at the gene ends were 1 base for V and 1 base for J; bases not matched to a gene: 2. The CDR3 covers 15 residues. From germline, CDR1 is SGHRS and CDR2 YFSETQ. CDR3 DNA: TGCGCCAGCAGCTTGACGGGAGGTTCCTACAATGAGCAGTTCTTC. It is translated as CASSLTGGSYNEQFF.

The CDR3: CASSLLGGAPNQPQHF. The CDR3 coding sequence is TGTGCCAGCAGTTTATTAGGTGGGGCACCAAATCAGCCCCAGCATTTT. The chain employs TRBV27 and TRBJ1-5, with D possibly being TRBD1 (5 bases). The CDR3 extends over 16 amino acids. Trimming removed 1 base at V and 4 bases at J, with 14 bases between. CDR1 and CDR2 from the germline V gene are MNHEY and SMNVEV (reference sequence).

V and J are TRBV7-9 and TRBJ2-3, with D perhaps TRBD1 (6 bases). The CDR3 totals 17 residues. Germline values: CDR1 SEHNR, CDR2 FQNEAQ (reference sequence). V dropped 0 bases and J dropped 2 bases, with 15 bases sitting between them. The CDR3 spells CASSLAFAGEITDTQYF. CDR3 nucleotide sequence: TGTGCCAGCAGCTTAGCGTTTGCAGGGGAGATCACAGATACGCAGTATTTT.

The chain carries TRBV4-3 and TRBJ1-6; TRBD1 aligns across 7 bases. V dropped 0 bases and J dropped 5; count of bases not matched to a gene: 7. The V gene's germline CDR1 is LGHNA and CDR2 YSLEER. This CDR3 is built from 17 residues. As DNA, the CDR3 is TGCGCCAGCAGCCAAGAACTCACGACAGGGAATAATTCACCCCTCCACTTT. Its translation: CASSQELTTGNNSPLHF.

The DNA of the CDR3 is TGTGCCAGCAGCTTAGAGACAGGGGGGGTGAACACTGAAGCTTTCTTT. Its protein is CASSLETGGVNTEAFF. The genes are TRBV7-9 and TRBJ1-1; TRBD1 matches at 9 bases. Germline CDR1 reads SEHNR; CDR2 reads FQNEAQ (reference sequence). With V trimmed by 1 base and J by 0 bases, 3 bases remained unmatched. The CDR3 has 16 residues.